What follows are 22 T cell receptor beta chains derived from one specimen sequenced in a study of radiotherapy plus CTLA-4 blockade in lung cancer. TCRdb keeps only in-frame clones here, not all; method: immunoSEQ multiplex PCR. The profile covers 70,000 to 85,000 clones, with under 75% appearing a single time and more than 7.5% taken by the ten largest. This specimen consisted of peripheral blood, obtained from a patient treated with radiotherapy plus ipilimumab. These receptors all come from a human donor with non-small cell lung cancer whose response to radiotherapy plus ipilimumab could not be evaluated.

The gene calls are TRBV10-3 and TRBJ1-5; TRBD1 matches at 10 bases. The germline gives CDR1 ENHRY, CDR2 SYGVKD. CDR3 length: 16 residues. Trimming removed 2 bases from V and 3 bases from J; junction bases left unmatched: 4. This chain's CDR3 is CAISEPDRGLNQPQHF. The DNA of the CDR3 is TGTGCCATCAGTGAGCCAGACAGGGGGCTCAATCAGCCCCAGCATTTT.

J is TRBJ2-7 and V is TRBV27, with 7 bases that match TRBD1. There are 14 residues in the CDR3. Germline CDR1 MNHEY, CDR2 SMNVEV (reference sequence). The ends lost 6 bases at V and 0 bases at J; junction bases unmatched: 5. In nucleotides, the CDR3 is TGTGCCAGCAGACCTCGGGACAGCTCCTACGAGCAGTACTTC. The encoded protein is CASRPRDSSYEQYF.

This clone came up once. The chain joins TRBV30 to TRBJ2-1; TRBD2 agrees at 13 bases. Germline V gives CDR1 GTSNPN, CDR2 SVGIG (reference sequence). The junction had 5 bases not matched to a gene; V was cut back by 1 base and J by 2 bases. The CDR3 consists of 17 residues. The DNA for the CDR3 is TGTGCCTGGAGTGGATTGGGGACTAGCGGGGCCTACAATGAGCAGTTCTTC. Translating gives CAWSGLGTSGAYNEQFF.

The sample holds one count of this clone. This sequence joins TRBV10-3 and TRBJ1-6, with D possibly matching TRBD1 (6 bases). The germline V gene encodes CDR1 ENHRY and CDR2 SYGVKD. CDR3 length: 15 amino acids. The V end was cut by 6 bases, the J end by 3 bases, with 12 bases between. The CDR3: CAIRKQGDYNSPLHF. The CDR3 bases are TGTGCCATCAGGAAACAGGGCGACTATAATTCACCCCTCCACTTT.

The rearrangement links TRBV5-4 to TRBJ2-3; possibly TRBD1 for D (6 bases). The V end lost 4 bases, the J end lost 2 bases, and 26 bases lay between the germline ends. Germline lookup yields CDR1 SGHNT and CDR2 YYREEE (reference sequence). This CDR3 has 19 amino acids. In nucleotides, the CDR3 is TGTGCCAGCAGCATACAGGGTATTCGCTTCGTGCATTCCACAGATACGCAGTATTTT. Its translation: CASSIQGIRFVHSTDTQYF.

Regarding this clone: A junction boundary mismatches the germline segment, possibly from a read error. The rearrangement links TRBV15 to TRBJ2-1; 8 nucleotides match TRBD2. The CDR3 spans 17 residues. Germline lookup yields CDR1 LNHNV and CDR2 YYDKDF (reference sequence). DNA for the CDR3: TGTGCCACCAGCGGAGAACAAACCGGGACTAGCTACAATGAGCAGTTCTTC. As protein: CATSGEQTGTSYNEQFF.

This clone was seen only once. This rearrangement joins TRBV9 to TRBJ2-3, with TRBD2 matching over 10 bases. The CDR3 runs 14 residues. Germline CDR1 is SGDLS and CDR2 is YYNGEE. With 3 bases clipped from V and 7 bases from J, the junction kept 5 bases outside the gene matches. CDR3: CASSEIAGGHTQYF. The CDR3 nucleotides read TGTGCCAGCAGCGAGATAGCGGGAGGACATACGCAGTATTTT.

This clone came up many times. The chain employs TRBV7-2 and TRBJ1-1; D is perhaps TRBD1 (5 bases). This CDR3 is built from 12 residues. Looked up from germline, CDR1 is SGHTA and CDR2 is FQGNSA. V lost 5 bases, J lost 8 bases, and 12 bases lay in between. For the CDR3, the DNA is TGTGCCAGCAGCGATAGGGGCCCCGAAGCTTTCTTT. Translated, it gives CASSDRGPEAFF. The entire variable domain, with the rest obtained from reference TRBV7-2 and TRBJ1-1, is as follows: GAGVSQSPSNKVTEKGKDVELRCDPISGHTALYWYRQSLGQGLEFLIYFQGNSAPDKSGLPSDRFSAERTGGSVSTLTIQRTQQEDSAVYLCASSDRGPEAFFGQGTRLTVV.

This chain links TRBV29-1 with TRBJ1-2; D ambiguous. This CDR3 has 12 amino acids. Trimming removed 6 bases from V and 4 bases from J, with 12 bases in between. CDR1 and CDR2 (germline): SQVTM, ANQGSEA. The CDR3 DNA reads as TGCAGCGTCGGGGATGATGGCTATGGCTACACCTTC. It encodes CSVGDDGYGYTF.

This clone was counted only a few times. The chain is built from TRBV19 and TRBJ2-5, with 8 nucleotides matching TRBD2. V shed 8 bases, J shed 6 bases, and the junction held 8 bases outside the gene matches. Germline V gene lookup returns CDR1 LNHDA and CDR2 SQIVND (reference sequence). This CDR3 has 13 residues. CDR3 region: CASGGLEVKTQYF. The CDR3 DNA reads as TGTGCCAGTGGGGGACTAGAGGTTAAGACCCAGTACTTC.

Comment on this clone: This specimen includes other DNA sequences encoding the same CDR3. This chain joins TRBV7-3 and TRBJ2-5, with 10 positions matching TRBD2. V gave up 4 bases and J gave up 5 bases; unmatched junction bases: 1. The V gene's germline CDR1 is SGHTA and CDR2 FQGTGA. This CDR3 spans 13 amino acids. The CDR3 DNA is TGTGCCAGCAGCTCGGGACTAGCGGAGACCCAGTACTTC. Its protein product is CASSSGLAETQYF.

V gene TRBV4-3 combines with J gene TRBJ1-2; possible D gene TRBD1, 6 bases. Trimming removed 0 bases from V and 6 bases from J, with 20 bases in between. CDR1 LGHNA and CDR2 YSLEER come from the germline V gene. This CDR3 region has 17 residues. The CDR3 spells CASSQDLLTGIINGYTF. The CDR3 bases are TGCGCCAGCAGCCAAGATCTCCTAACAGGGATTATTAATGGCTACACCTTC.

This clone has only a few counts. This sequence joins TRBV11-1 and TRBJ2-5; a weak D match, TRBD2 (5 bases). This CDR3 spans 14 amino acids. Germline lookup yields CDR1 SGHAT and CDR2 FQDESV (reference sequence). The germline V and J ends were trimmed by 2 bases and 0 bases, with 7 bases remaining between them. DNA for the CDR3: TGTGCCAGCAGCTTAAGCGGTCACCAAGAGACCCAGTACTTC. It encodes CASSLSGHQETQYF.

This clone appeared a single time. Distinct nucleotide sequences in the sample also encode this CDR3. CDR3 sequence: CASSYSSGQLTDTQYF. The DNA of the CDR3 is TGTGCCAGCAGTTACTCGAGCGGGCAGCTTACAGATACGCAGTATTTT. The chain links TRBV6-5 to TRBJ2-3; D perhaps matches TRBD2 (6 bases). The V end lost 0 bases, the J end lost 3 bases, and 13 bases lay between the germline ends. The CDR3 loop spans 16 amino acids. In germline, CDR1 is MNHEY, CDR2 SVGAGI.

There are a few counts of this clone. The chain employs TRBV15 and TRBJ2-3, with TRBD2 identical over 14 bases. Germline values: CDR1 LNHNV, CDR2 YYDKDF (reference sequence). V was clipped by 5 bases and J by 5 bases; unmatched bases: 9. This CDR3 has 17 amino acids. CDR3 residues: CATSPGTSGSSVDTQYF. The CDR3 DNA follows: TGTGCCACCAGCCCTGGGACTAGCGGGAGCTCGGTAGATACGCAGTATTTT.

The rearrangement links TRBV30 to TRBJ2-7; D unresolved. The CDR3 runs 14 residues. Germline V gives CDR1 GTSNPN, CDR2 SVGIG (reference sequence). The V and J ends lost 0 bases and 2 bases respectively, with 11 bases between them. This chain's CDR3 is CAWSVIYGPYEQYF. The CDR3 DNA reads TGTGCCTGGAGTGTCATTTACGGTCCCTACGAGCAGTACTTC. Filled out from reference TRBV30 and TRBJ2-7, the complete variable domain reads SQTIHQWPATLVQPVGSPLSLECTVEGTSNPNLYWYRQAAGRGLQLLFYSVGIGQISSEVPQNLSASRPQDRQFILSSKKLLLSDSGFYLCAWSVIYGPYEQYFGPGTRLTVT.

This chain joins TRBV7-9 and TRBJ2-1, with D perhaps TRBD2 (6 bases). There are 11 residues in the CDR3. Germline CDR1 reads SEHNR; CDR2 reads FQNEAQ (reference sequence). Trimming took off 8 bases at V and 13 bases at J, with 15 bases between the two ends. CDR3 DNA: TGTGCCAGCGGGAACCGGGACTTCCAGTTCTTC. This encodes CASGNRDFQFF.

The chain joins TRBV5-3 to TRBJ2-1, with TRBD2 identical over 10 bases. TRBV5-3 is labeled an ORF, and its function is uncertain. The CDR3 consists of 16 residues. V lost 2 bases to trimming and J lost 6 bases; unmatched junction nucleotides: 8. CDR3: CARSFYGSGRPNEQFF. CDR3 sequence (DNA): TGTGCCAGAAGCTTCTACGGTAGCGGGAGGCCCAATGAGCAGTTCTTC.

The chain carries TRBV5-4 and TRBJ2-6; 10 bases match TRBD1. The junction had 6 bases not matched to a gene; V was cut back by 5 bases and J by 4 bases. Germline V gene sequence: CDR1 SGHNT, CDR2 YYREEE (reference sequence). This CDR3 has 16 residues. The CDR3 reads CASSSRQGAGANVLTF. Here the CDR3 DNA reads TGTGCCAGCAGTTCCCGACAGGGGGCCGGGGCCAACGTCCTGACTTTC.

The V call is TRBV5-1, the J call TRBJ2-1; D is perhaps TRBD2 (5 bases). Germline V lookup: CDR1 SGHRS, CDR2 YFSETQ. Trimming shortened V by 8 bases and J by 1 base, and 16 bases separated the two germline ends. The CDR3 length is 15 residues. CDR3 protein: CASSRSEGSYNEQFF. The CDR3 DNA reads TGCGCCAGTTCCCGAAGCGAGGGTTCCTACAATGAGCAGTTCTTC.

The CDR3 region is CATSRDRGTEAFF. In DNA, the CDR3 is TGTGCCACCAGCAGAGATAGAGGGACTGAAGCTTTCTTT. This chain connects TRBV15 to TRBJ1-1, with D uncertain. This CDR3 is 13 amino acids long. Germline CDR1 reads LNHNV; CDR2 reads YYDKDF (reference sequence). The ends were cut back, 0 bases at V and 5 bases at J, with 7 bases in the middle.

This clone was seen just once. The chain links TRBV11-2 to TRBJ2-7; 8 bases are a match to TRBD1. The CDR3 extends over 15 amino acids. With 2 bases clipped from V and 7 bases from J, the junction kept 10 bases outside the gene matches. Germline CDR1 SGHAT, CDR2 FQNNGV. The CDR3 DNA sequence: TGTGCCAGCAGCTTAACCGGACAGGGTCGAGGGGAGCAGTACTTC. Its translation: CASSLTGQGRGEQYF.